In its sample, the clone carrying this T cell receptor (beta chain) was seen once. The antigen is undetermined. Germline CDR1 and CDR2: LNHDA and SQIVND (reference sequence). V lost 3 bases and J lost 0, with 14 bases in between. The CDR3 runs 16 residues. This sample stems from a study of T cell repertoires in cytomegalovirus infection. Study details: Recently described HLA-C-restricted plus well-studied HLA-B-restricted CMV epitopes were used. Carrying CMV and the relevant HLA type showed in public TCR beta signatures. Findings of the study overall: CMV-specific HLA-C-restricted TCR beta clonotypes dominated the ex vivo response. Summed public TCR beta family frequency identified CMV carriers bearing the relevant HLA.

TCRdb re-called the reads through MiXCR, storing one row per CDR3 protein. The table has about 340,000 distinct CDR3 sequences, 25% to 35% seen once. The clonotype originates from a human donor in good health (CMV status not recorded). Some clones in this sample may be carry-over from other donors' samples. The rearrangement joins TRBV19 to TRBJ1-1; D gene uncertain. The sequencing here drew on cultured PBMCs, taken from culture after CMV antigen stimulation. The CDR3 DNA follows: TGTGCCAGTAGTATCTCGGGCATCATCATGAACACTGAAGCTTTCTTT. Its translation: CASSISGIIMNTEAFF.